A selection of T cell receptor beta chains follows, all from one sample in a study of CD8+ T cells in alopecia areata. The table came from immunoSEQ multiplex PCR; TCRdb's copy has only in-frame clones and leaves some out. Here the sample spans 110,000 or so clones, about three fifths being singletons. Sample: CD8+ T cells sorted from blood, taken at week 4, from a patient treated with tofacitinib. The receptors were gathered from a human donor with alopecia areata. Both conserved end residues are trimmed from each CDR3. Fields, in order: CDR3 protein, CDR3 length, J gene, clone size, V gene. Expanded clones are given a class, and other clones once, few, many or no size at all.

CDR3: AWTPGLVYNEQF
length: 12
J: TRBJ2-1
size: few
V: TRBV30

CDR3: SAAWEDYGYT
length: 10
J: TRBJ1-2
size: .
V: TRBV29-1

CDR3: AWSVFDKGWDYGYT
length: 14
J: TRBJ1-2
size: .
V: TRBV30

CDR3: ASSAYSGQAGSPLH
length: 14
J: TRBJ1-6
size: .
V: TRBV9

CDR3: ASSRGRDRDEQY
length: 12
J: TRBJ2-7
size: .
V: TRBV5-1

CDR3: AWELAGEETQY
length: 11
J: TRBJ2-5
size: few
V: TRBV30

CDR3: AWSQGGPQH
length: 9
J: TRBJ1-5
size: .
V: TRBV30

CDR3: ASSFFYRGRADYGYT
length: 15
J: TRBJ1-2
size: once
V: TRBV5-6

CDR3: SVEPSSYNEQF
length: 11
J: TRBJ2-1
size: once
V: TRBV29-1

CDR3: ASGQGFDYEQY
length: 11
J: TRBJ2-7
size: .
V: TRBV12-5

CDR3: ASSVDGNQPQH
length: 11
J: TRBJ1-5
size: .
V: TRBV9

CDR3: ATSRVPGELEAF
length: 12
J: TRBJ1-1
size: .
V: TRBV15

CDR3: ASSLSGTGVTEAF
length: 13
J: TRBJ1-1
size: few
V: TRBV5-6

CDR3: ASSLSLAGGRTDTQY
length: 15
J: TRBJ2-3
size: .
V: TRBV5-1

CDR3: SVIGLAEYNEQF
length: 12
J: TRBJ2-1
size: .
V: TRBV29-1

CDR3: AWSVLVSGVYNEQF
length: 14
J: TRBJ2-1
size: .
V: TRBV30

CDR3: SVAPAGEQETQY
length: 12
J: TRBJ2-5
size: .
V: TRBV29-1